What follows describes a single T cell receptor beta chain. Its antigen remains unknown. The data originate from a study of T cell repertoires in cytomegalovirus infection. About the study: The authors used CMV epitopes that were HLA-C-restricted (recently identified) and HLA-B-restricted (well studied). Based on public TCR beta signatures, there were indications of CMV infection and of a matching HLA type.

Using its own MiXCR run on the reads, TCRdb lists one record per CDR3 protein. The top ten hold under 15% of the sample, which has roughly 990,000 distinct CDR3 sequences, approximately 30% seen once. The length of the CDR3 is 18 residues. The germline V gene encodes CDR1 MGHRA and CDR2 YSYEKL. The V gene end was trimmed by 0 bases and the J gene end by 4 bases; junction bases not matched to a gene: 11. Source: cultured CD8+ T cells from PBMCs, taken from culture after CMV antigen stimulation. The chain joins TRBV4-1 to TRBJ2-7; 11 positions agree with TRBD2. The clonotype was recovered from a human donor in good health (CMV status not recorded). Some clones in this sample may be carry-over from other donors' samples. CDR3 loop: CASSQEESRLAGGYEQYV. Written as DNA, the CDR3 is TGCGCCAGCAGCCAAGAAGAGAGCAGGCTAGCGGGGGGTTACGAGCAGTACGTC.